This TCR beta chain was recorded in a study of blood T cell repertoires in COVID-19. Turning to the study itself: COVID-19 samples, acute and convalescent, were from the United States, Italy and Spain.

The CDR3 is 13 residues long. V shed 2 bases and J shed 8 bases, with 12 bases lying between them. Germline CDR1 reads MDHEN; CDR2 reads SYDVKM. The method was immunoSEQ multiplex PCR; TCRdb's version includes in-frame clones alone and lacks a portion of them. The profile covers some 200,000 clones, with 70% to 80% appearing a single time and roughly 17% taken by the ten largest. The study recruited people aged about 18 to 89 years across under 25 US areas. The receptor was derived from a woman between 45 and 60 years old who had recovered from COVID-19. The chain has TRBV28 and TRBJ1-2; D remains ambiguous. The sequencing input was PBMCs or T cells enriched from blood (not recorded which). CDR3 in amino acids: CASSLGQVLGYTF. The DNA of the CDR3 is TGTGCCAGCAGTTTAGGGCAGGTCTTGGGCTACACCTTC.